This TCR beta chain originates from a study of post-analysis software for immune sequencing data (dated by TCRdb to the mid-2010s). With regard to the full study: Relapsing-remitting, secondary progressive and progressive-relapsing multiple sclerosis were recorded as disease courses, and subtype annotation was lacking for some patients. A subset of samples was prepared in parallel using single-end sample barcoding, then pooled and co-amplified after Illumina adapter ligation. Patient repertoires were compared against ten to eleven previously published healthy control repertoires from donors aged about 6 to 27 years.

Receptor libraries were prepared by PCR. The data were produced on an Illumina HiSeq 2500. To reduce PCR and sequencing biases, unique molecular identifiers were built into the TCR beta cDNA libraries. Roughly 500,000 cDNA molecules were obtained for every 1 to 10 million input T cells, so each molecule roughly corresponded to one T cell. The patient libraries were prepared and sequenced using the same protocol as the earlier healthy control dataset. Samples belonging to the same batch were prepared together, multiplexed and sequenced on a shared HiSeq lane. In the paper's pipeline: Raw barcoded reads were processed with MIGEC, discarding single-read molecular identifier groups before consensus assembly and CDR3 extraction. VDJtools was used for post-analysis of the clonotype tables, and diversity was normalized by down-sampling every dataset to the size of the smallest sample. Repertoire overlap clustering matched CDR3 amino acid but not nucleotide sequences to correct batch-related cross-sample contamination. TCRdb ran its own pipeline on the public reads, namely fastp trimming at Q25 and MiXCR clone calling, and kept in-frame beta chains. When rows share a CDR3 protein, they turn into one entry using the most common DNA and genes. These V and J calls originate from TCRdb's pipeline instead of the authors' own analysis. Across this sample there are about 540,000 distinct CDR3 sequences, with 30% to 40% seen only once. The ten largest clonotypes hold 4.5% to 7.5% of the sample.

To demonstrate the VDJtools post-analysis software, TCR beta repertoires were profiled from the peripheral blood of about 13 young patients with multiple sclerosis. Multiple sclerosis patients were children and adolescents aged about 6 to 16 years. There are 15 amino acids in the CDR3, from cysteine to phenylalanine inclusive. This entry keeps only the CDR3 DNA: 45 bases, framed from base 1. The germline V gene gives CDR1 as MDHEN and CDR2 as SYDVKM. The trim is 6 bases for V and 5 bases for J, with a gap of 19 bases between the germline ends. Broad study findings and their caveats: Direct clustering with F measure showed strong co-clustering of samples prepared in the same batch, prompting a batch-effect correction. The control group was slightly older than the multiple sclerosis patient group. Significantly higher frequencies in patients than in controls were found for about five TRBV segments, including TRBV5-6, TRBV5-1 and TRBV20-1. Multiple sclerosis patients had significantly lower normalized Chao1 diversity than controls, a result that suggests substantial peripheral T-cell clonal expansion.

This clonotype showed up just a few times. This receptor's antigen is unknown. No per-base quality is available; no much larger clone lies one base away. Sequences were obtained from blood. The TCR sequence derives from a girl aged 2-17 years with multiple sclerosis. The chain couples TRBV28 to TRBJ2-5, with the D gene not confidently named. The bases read TGTGCCAGCAGCCCCCCGACCTCCGGAAGGGAGACCCAGTACTTC. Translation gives CASSPPTSGRETQYF.